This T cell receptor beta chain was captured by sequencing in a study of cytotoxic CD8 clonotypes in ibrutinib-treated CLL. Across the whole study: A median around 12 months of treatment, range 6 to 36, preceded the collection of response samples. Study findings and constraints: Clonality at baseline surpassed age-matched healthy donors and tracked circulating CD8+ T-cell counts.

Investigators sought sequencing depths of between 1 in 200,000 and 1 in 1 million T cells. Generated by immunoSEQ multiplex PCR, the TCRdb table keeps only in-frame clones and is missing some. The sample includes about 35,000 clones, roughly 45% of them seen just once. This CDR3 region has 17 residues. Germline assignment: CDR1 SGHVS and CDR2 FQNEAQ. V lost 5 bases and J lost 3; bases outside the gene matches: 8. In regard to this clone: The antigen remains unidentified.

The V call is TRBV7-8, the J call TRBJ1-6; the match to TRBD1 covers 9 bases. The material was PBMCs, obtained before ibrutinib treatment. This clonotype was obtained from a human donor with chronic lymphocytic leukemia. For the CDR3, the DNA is TGTGCCAGCAGCCTCCCCGGGACAGGGAACTATAATTCACCCCTCCACTTT. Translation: CASSLPGTGNYNSPLHF.